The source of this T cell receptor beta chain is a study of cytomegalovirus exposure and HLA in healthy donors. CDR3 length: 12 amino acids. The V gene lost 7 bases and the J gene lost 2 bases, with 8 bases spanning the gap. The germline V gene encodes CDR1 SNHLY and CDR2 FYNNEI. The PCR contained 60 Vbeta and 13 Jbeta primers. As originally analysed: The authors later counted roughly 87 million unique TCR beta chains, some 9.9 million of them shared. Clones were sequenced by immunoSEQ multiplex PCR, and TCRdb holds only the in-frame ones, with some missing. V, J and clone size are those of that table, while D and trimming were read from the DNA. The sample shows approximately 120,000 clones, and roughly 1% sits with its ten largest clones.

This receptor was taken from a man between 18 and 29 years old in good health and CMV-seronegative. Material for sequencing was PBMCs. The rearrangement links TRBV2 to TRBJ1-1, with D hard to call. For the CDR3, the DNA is TGTGCCAGCAAATTCTATAACACTGAAGCTTTCTTT. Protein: CASKFYNTEAFF.